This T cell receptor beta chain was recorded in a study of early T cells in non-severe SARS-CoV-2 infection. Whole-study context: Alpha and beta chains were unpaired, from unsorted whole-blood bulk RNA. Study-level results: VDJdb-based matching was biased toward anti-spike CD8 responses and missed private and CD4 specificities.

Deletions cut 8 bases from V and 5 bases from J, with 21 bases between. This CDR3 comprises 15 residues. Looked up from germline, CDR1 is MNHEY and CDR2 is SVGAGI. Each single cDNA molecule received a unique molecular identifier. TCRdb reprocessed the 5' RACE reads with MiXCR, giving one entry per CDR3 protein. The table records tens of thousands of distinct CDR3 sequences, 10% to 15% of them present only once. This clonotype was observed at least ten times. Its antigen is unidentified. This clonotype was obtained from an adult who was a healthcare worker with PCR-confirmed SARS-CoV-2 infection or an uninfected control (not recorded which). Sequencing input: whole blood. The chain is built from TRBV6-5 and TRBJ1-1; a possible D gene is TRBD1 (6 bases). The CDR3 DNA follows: TGTGCCAGCGGTAGACAGGCTCCAAGGGTTACTGAAGCTTTCTTT. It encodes CASGRQAPRVTEAFF.